A single sample gave rise to the 17 T cell receptor beta chains below, sequenced in a study of T cells in localized non-small cell lung cancer (dated by TCRdb to about 2020). Receptor amplification or capture employed the immunoSEQ multiplex PCR assay. The source is immuneACCESS, and TCRdb retained only in-frame sequences with V and J called. Part of the clones is not carried over; for the studies checked, unresolved V genes explain less than half of this, and the remainder is unexplained. This sample lists 10,000 to 15,000 clones; 85% to 90% were detected once. The top ten constitute about 61% of the sample. Specimen: peripheral blood, collected before any cancer treatment. These receptors were collected from a male donor at least 60 years old with stage III lung adenocarcinoma.

The chain couples TRBV7-2 to TRBJ2-1; D assignment may be TRBD1 or TRBD2 (5 bases each). CDR1 SGHTA and CDR2 FQGNSA come from the germline V gene. The CDR3 loop spans 15 amino acids. V lost 3 bases to trimming and J lost 6 bases, with 15 bases between them. CDR3 DNA sequence: TGTGCCAGCAGCTTCGACTACACAGGCGGCAATGAGCAGTTCTTC. Its protein is CASSFDYTGGNEQFF.

The J gene is TRBJ2-1, the V gene TRBV6-1, with a possible D match to TRBD1 (5 bases). The germline V and J ends were trimmed by 8 bases and 9 bases, with 14 bases remaining between them. This CDR3 spans 12 amino acids. Germline values: CDR1 MNHNS, CDR2 SASEGT. CDR3: CASESTGSEQFF. The CDR3 nucleotides read TGTGCCAGCGAATCAACAGGCAGTGAGCAGTTCTTC.

The chain uses TRBV5-1 and TRBJ2-5, with D perhaps TRBD2 (5 bases). V dropped 7 bases and J dropped 2 bases, with 18 bases sitting between them. This CDR3 has 15 amino acids. Germline CDR1 SGHRS, CDR2 YFSETQ. CDR3 sequence: CASSPGRSRQETQYF. In DNA, the CDR3 is TGCGCCAGCTCACCTGGGAGATCCAGACAAGAGACCCAGTACTTC.

CDR3 loop: CASSQWTGGMLALIENSYEQYF. The CDR3 DNA follows: TGTGCCAGCAGCCAATGGACAGGGGGCATGCTAGCGCTTATCGAAAACTCCTACGAGCAGTACTTC. V usage is TRBV16 and J usage is TRBJ2-7, with 11 bases fitting TRBD1. The V and J ends lost 1 base and 0 bases, in that order; junction bases with no gene match: 20. Germline loops: CDR1 KGHSY, CDR2 FQNENV. CDR3 size: 22 residues.

The gene calls are TRBV29-1 and TRBJ2-3; D is perhaps TRBD1 (5 bases). The CDR3 covers 12 residues. Germline CDR1 reads SQVTM; CDR2 reads ANQGSEA. The germline V and J ends were trimmed by 7 bases and 8 bases, with 16 bases remaining between them. CDR3 amino acids: CSAQPSQGTQYF. The CDR3 DNA sequence: TGCAGCGCCCAGCCAAGTCAGGGTACGCAGTATTTT.

The chain has TRBV29-1 and TRBJ1-2; 7 nucleotides agree with TRBD1. The CDR3 totals 16 residues. From germline, CDR1 is SQVTM and CDR2 ANQGSEA. Germline trimming cut 5 bases from V and 3 bases from J; bases unmatched to any gene: 15. CDR3 residues: CSVKRQGGTLDYGYTF. DNA of the CDR3: TGCAGCGTTAAACGACAGGGCGGTACGTTGGACTATGGCTACACCTTC.

The chain links TRBV7-9 to TRBJ1-2, with 7 bases aligning to TRBD1. The CDR3 extends over 15 amino acids. V lost 6 bases to trimming and J lost 5 bases; unmatched junction nucleotides: 12. CDR1 and CDR2 from the germline V gene are SEHNR and FQNEAQ (reference sequence). CDR3 loop: CASSFGTANQYGYTF. CDR3 sequence (DNA): TGTGCCAGCAGTTTTGGGACAGCAAATCAATATGGCTACACCTTC.

The CDR3 region has the DNA TGCGCCAGCAGGGCGGGACTAGCGGACGAGCAGTACTTC. It codes for CASRAGLADEQYF. The chain couples TRBV10-2 to TRBJ2-7; 11 bases match TRBD2. This CDR3 is 13 amino acids long. V was pared by 6 bases and J by 5 bases, with 3 bases of the junction left unmatched. Germline-derived CDR1 and CDR2 are WSHSY and SAAADI.

The genes are TRBV6-5 and TRBJ1-2; D possibly corresponds to TRBD1 (6 bases). Germline V gene data show CDR1 as MNHEY and CDR2 as SVGAGI. Trimming pared 6 bases from V and 4 bases from J, leaving 15 bases between. The CDR3 totals 14 residues. The CDR3 spells CASRQTGGSYGYTF. The CDR3 DNA is TGTGCCAGCAGACAGACAGGCGGAAGCTATGGCTACACCTTC.

CDR3 bases: TGTGCCAGCAGCTTCTCGATGGGGGCCGCCTACGAGCAGTACTTC. The encoded protein is CASSFSMGAAYEQYF. The chain links TRBV7-2 to TRBJ2-7; TRBD1 might be the D (6 bases). The CDR3 sequence is 15 residues long. Trimming removed 3 bases at V and 2 bases at J, with 14 bases between. CDR1 and CDR2 from the germline V gene are SGHTA and FQGNSA.

The chain links TRBV7-9 to TRBJ2-7; D may be TRBD1 or TRBD2 (5 bases each). The CDR3 has 15 amino acids. Per the germline V gene, CDR1 is SEHNR and CDR2 is FQNEAQ (reference sequence). V lost 5 bases and J lost 0, with 14 bases in between. CDR3 residues: CASSQGGDGSYEQYF. In nucleotides, the CDR3 is TGTGCCAGCAGCCAGGGTGGGGACGGCTCCTACGAGCAGTACTTC.

The chain is built from TRBV30 and TRBJ1-2; no clear D. This CDR3 region has 10 residues. Germline V gene data show CDR1 as GTSNPN and CDR2 as SVGIG (reference sequence). Trimming took 7 bases from V and 8 from J, leaving 11 bases between them. The chain's CDR3 is CASRGTGYTF. The CDR3, as DNA: TGTGCCTCCCGCGGTACAGGCTACACCTTC.

The V gene is TRBV10-3, the J gene TRBJ1-5; 10 bases match TRBD1. Germline V gene sequence: CDR1 ENHRY, CDR2 SYGVKD. The CDR3 is made up of 18 amino acids. J was trimmed by 0 bases and V by 4 bases; bases with no gene match: 9. CDR3 in amino acids: CAISGATGGLGSNQPQHF. CDR3 DNA: TGTGCCATCAGTGGGGCGACAGGGGGCTTGGGTAGCAATCAGCCCCAGCATTTT.

The chain employs TRBV29-1 and TRBJ1-1; D call uncertain. Germline values: CDR1 SQVTM, CDR2 ANQGSEA. The V and J ends lost 5 bases and 11 bases respectively, with 12 bases between them. This CDR3 is 10 amino acids long. The CDR3 here is CSVNNIMAFF. The CDR3 DNA reads as TGCAGCGTTAACAATATTATGGCTTTCTTT.

The chain carries TRBV27 and TRBJ2-7; D could derive from TRBD1 or TRBD2 (5 bases each). This CDR3 comprises 13 residues. CDR1 and CDR2 (germline): MNHEY, SMNVEV (reference sequence). Between the trimmed V and J ends, which lost 3 bases and 2 bases, there was a span of 8 bases. The CDR3 sequence: CASSLGRAYEQYF. The CDR3 nucleotides read TGTGCCAGCAGTTTGGGACGGGCCTACGAGCAGTACTTC.

The chain recombines TRBV15 with TRBJ2-1, with no clear D. V was cut by 5 bases and J by 9 bases, with 11 bases left in between. CDR1 and CDR2 from the germline V gene are LNHNV and YYDKDF (reference sequence). The CDR3 consists of 12 residues. The CDR3 reads CATSAGSREQFF. DNA of the CDR3: TGTGCCACCAGCGCCGGTTCGCGTGAGCAGTTCTTC.

The rearrangement joins TRBV5-6 to TRBJ2-2; D may correspond to TRBD1 or TRBD2 (5 bases each). V was trimmed by 4 bases and J by 7 bases, leaving 23 bases between them. Germline values: CDR1 SGHDT, CDR2 YYEEEE. CDR3 length: 17 residues. CDR3 protein: CASSRRPRSVRGGELFF. CDR3 bases: TGTGCCAGCAGCCGGAGACCGCGGAGCGTGAGGGGCGGGGAGCTGTTTTTT.